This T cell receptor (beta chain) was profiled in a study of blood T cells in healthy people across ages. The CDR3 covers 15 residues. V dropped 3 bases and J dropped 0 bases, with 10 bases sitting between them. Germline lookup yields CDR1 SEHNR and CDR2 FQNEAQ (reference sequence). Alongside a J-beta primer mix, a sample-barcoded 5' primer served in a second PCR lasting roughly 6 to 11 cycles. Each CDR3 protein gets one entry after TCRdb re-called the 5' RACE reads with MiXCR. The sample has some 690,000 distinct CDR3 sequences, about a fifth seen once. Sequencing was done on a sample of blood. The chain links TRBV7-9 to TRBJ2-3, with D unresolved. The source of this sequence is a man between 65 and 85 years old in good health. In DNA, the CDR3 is TGTGCCAGCAGCTTTCGTGCCCCTAGCACAGATACGCAGTATTTT. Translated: CASSFRAPSTDTQYF.